The entry below gives a single T cell receptor (beta chain) sequence along with its context. Its target is not known. The entry originates in a study of cytotoxic CD8 clonotypes in ibrutinib-treated CLL. About the research overall: The study included some 10 relapsed/refractory and fewer than 16 treatment-naive patients; 17 had IGHV unmutated disease. Patients gave response samples after a median about 12 months of treatment, range 6 to 36. A mean of roughly 260,000 productive templates and approximately 100,000 productive rearrangements was obtained per sample. General study findings and limits: Clonality rose at ibrutinib response, held steady in sustained remission, and fell toward baseline at progression.

The repertoire was sequenced with immunoSEQ multiplex PCR; TCRdb's copy has only in-frame clones and lacks some. The sample contains about 50,000 clones, about 57% of which appear only once. V was trimmed by 3 bases and J by 4 bases, leaving 19 bases between them. The CDR3 is 17 residues long. The germline gives CDR1 MGHRA, CDR2 YSYEKL. The source is a human donor with chronic lymphocytic leukemia. The sequencing here drew on PBMCs, taken after 24 months of ibrutinib treatment. The chain uses TRBV4-1 and TRBJ1-3; D may be TRBD1 (5 bases). The CDR3 loop reads CASSHGGVGSGGNTIYF. The CDR3 DNA sequence: TGCGCCAGCAGCCATGGGGGAGTCGGCTCTGGAGGAAACACCATATATTTT.